The text below deals with one T cell receptor beta chain. The antigen remains unidentified. The data originate from a study of monozygotic twins with inflammatory bowel disease. General study points: The sharing of clonotypes with others was lower in IBD patients than in healthy twins, especially with disease activity. Patients with IBD had less TCRbeta diversity (inverse Simpson) than their healthy co-twins.

Each sample had eight separate cDNA synthesis reactions. Template switching added UMIs carrying a 6-nucleotide sample barcode. For each CDR3 protein, TCRdb gives one entry from its re-call of the 5' RACE reads, without DNA. This sample's table has 200,000 to 250,000 distinct CDR3 sequences. Specimen: blood. The origin of this receptor is a human donor with ulcerative colitis or Crohn's disease, or a healthy co-twin of an affected twin (not recorded which).

The CDR3: CASGLVPRTEAFF. The J gene is TRBJ1-1, the V gene TRBV12-5. The germline V gene encodes CDR1 LGHNT and CDR2 FRNRAP. This CDR3 spans 13 amino acids.